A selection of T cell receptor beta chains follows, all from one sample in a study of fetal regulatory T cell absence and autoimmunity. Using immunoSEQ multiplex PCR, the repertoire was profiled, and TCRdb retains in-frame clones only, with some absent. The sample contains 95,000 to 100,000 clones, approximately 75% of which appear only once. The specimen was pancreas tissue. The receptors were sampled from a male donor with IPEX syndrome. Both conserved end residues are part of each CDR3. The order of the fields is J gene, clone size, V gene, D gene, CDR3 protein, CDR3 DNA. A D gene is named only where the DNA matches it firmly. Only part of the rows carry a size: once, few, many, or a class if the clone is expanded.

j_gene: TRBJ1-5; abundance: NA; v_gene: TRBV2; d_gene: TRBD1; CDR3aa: CASTVRQGSNQPQHF; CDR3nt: TGTGCCAGCACCGTAAGACAGGGAAGCAATCAGCCCCAGCATTTT
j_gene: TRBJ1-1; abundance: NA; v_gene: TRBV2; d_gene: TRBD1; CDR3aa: CASRAIGTGPWGTEAFF; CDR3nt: TGTGCCAGCAGGGCCATTGGGACAGGCCCTTGGGGCACTGAAGCTTTCTTT
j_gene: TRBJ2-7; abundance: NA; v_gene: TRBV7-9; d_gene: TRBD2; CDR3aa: CASSSGLAGSYEQYF; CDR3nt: TGTGCCAGCAGCTCGGGACTAGCGGGCTCCTACGAGCAGTACTTC
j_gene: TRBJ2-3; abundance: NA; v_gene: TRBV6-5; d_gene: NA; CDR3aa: CASSYGRADTQYF; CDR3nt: TGTGCCAGCAGTTACGGACGGGCAGATACGCAGTATTTT
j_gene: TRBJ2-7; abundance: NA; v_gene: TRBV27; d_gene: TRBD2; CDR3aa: CASSSRTSSYEQYF; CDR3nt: TGTGCCAGCAGTTCCCGGACTAGCTCCTACGAGCAGTACTTC
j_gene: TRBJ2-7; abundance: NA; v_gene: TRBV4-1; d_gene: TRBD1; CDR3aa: CASSQVDRSSYEQYF; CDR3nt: TGCGCCAGCAGCCAAGTGGACAGGAGCTCCTACGAGCAGTACTTC
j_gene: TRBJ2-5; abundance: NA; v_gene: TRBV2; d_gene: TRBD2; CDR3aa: CASSGEAGETQYF; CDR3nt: TGTGCCAGCAGTGGTGAAGCGGGGGAGACCCAGTACTTC
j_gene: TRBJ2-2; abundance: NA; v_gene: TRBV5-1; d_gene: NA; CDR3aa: CASSLHTGELFF; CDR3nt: TGCGCCAGCAGCTTGCACACCGGGGAGCTGTTTTTT
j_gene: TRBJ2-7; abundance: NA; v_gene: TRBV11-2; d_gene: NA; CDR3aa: CASSPRTSFSYEQYF; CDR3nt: TGTGCCAGCAGCCCCAGGACAAGCTTCTCCTACGAGCAGTACTTC
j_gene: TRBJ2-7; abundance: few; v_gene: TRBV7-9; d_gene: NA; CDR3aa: CASSSDPRYEQYF; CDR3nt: TGTGCCAGCAGCTCAGACCCCAGGTACGAGCAGTACTTC
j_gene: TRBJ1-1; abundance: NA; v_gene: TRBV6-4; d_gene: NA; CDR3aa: CASSDSTGSQFPEAFF; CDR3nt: TGTGCCAGCAGTGATTCAACAGGTTCCCAATTTCCTGAAGCTTTCTTT
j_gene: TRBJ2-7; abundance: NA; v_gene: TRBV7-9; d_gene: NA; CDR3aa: CASSSAAGGYEQYF; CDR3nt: TGTGCCAGCAGCTCCGCCGCCGGGGGATACGAGCAGTACTTC
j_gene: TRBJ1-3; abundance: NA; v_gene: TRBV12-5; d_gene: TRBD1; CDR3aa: CASGTGQGAFAGNTIYF; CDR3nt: TGTGCTAGTGGGACGGGACAGGGAGCGTTTGCCGGAAACACCATATATTTT
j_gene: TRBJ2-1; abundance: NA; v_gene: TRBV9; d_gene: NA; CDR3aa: CASSFRVAVGSYNEQFF; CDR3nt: TGTGCCAGCAGCTTTCGCGTGGCGGTAGGCTCCTACAATGAGCAGTTCTTC
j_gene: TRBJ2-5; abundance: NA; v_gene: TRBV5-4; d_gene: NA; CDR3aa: CASSYRRTETQYF; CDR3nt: TGTGCCAGCAGCTATAGGAGGACCGAGACCCAGTACTTC
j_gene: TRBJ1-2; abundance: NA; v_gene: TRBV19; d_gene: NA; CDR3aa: CASSIGWRAGEYGYTF; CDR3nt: TGTGCCAGTAGTATAGGGTGGAGAGCGGGAGAATATGGCTACACCTTC
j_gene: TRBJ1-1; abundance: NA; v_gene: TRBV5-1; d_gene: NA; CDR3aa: CASRVGQLNTEAFF; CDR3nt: TGCGCCAGCAGGGTTGGACAGTTGAACACTGAAGCTTTCTTT
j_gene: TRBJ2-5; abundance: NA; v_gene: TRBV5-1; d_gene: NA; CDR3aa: CASSLGAWQETQYF; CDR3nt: TGCGCCAGCAGCTTGGGGGCTTGGCAAGAGACCCAGTACTTC